The 20 T cell receptor beta chains below were found in one sample sequenced in a study of shared clonotypes between healthy human individuals. Repertoires were generated with immunoSEQ multiplex PCR, while TCRdb's copy carries only in-frame clones and drops some. This sample has approximately 340,000 clones; 70% to 75% occur once, and the top ten carry about 10%. The source material was memory CD4+ T cells sorted from blood. Subset in this sample: CD45RA-negative fraction. These receptors were taken from a young man in good health.

This CDR3 reads CASSAQGTGWDTGELFF. CDR3 in DNA: TGTGCCAGCAGCGCCCAAGGGACAGGGTGGGACACCGGGGAGCTGTTTTTT. The chain has TRBV11-3 and TRBJ2-2; 9 nucleotides agree with TRBD1. The CDR3 runs 17 residues. V lost 5 bases and J lost 3; bases outside the gene matches: 10. CDR1 and CDR2 from the germline V gene are SGHNT and YENEEA. The full variable domain, with the rest looked up from reference TRBV11-3 and TRBJ2-2, is EAGVVQSPRYKIIEKKQPVAFWCNPISGHNTLYWYLQNLGQGPELLIRYENEEAVDDSQLPKDRFSAERLKGVDSTLKIQPAELGDSAVYLCASSAQGTGWDTGELFFGEGSRLTVL.

V usage is TRBV4-1 and J usage is TRBJ2-5; no clear D. Trimming shortened V by 1 base and J by 2 bases, and 14 bases separated the two germline ends. Germline V gives CDR1 MGHRA, CDR2 YSYEKL. The CDR3 extends over 16 amino acids. This CDR3 is CASSQGSGETQETQYF. The DNA for the CDR3 is TGCGCCAGCAGCCAAGGCTCTGGCGAGACACAAGAGACCCAGTACTTC.

V gene TRBV4-1 combines with J gene TRBJ1-1; D unclear. Germline V gene data show CDR1 as MGHRA and CDR2 as YSYEKL. V was cut by 1 base and J by 8 bases, with 8 bases left in between. The CDR3 is 12 residues long. This CDR3 reads CASSQAYEEAFF. In DNA, the CDR3 is TGCGCCAGCAGCCAAGCCTACGAGGAAGCTTTCTTT.

The chain uses TRBV28 and TRBJ2-1, with TRBD2 identical over 8 bases. Per germline, CDR1 MDHEN and CDR2 SYDVKM. The CDR3 consists of 15 residues. V gave up 6 bases and J gave up 4 bases; unmatched junction bases: 8. CDR3 region: CASSSGTRKYNEQFF. In nucleotides, the CDR3 is TGTGCCAGCAGCTCCGGGACTAGAAAGTACAATGAGCAGTTCTTC.

V and J are TRBV15 and TRBJ2-1; 8 bases map to TRBD2. From germline, CDR1 is LNHNV and CDR2 YYDKDF (reference sequence). This CDR3 is 16 amino acids long. The V and J ends lost 1 base and 8 bases, in that order; junction bases with no gene match: 10. The CDR3 spells CATSRAAGGPWYEQFF. CDR3 bases: TGTGCCACCAGCAGAGCCGCGGGAGGCCCCTGGTATGAGCAGTTCTTC.

The chain carries TRBV4-2 and TRBJ2-7; D gene uncertain. V was shortened by 0 bases and J by 2 bases, with 11 bases between the two germline ends. The germline V gene has CDR1 LGHNA and CDR2 YNFKEQ. The length of the CDR3 is 15 residues. The CDR3 DNA follows: TGTGCCAGCAGCCAAGATTGGTCAGCAGCCTACGAGCAGTACTTC. Its protein is CASSQDWSAAYEQYF.

The V gene is TRBV7-2, the J gene TRBJ2-7; TRBD2 is a possible D gene (5 bases). The V gene lost 6 bases and the J gene lost 4 bases, with 19 bases spanning the gap. The CDR3 runs to 15 residues. Germline CDR1 and CDR2: SGHTA and FQGNSA. This chain's CDR3 is CASREAWSMEYEQYF. As DNA, the CDR3 is TGTGCCAGCAGGGAGGCGTGGTCCATGGAGTACGAGCAGTACTTC.

The rearrangement uses TRBV27 and TRBJ1-4; D is unresolved. The V gene's germline CDR1 is MNHEY and CDR2 SMNVEV (reference sequence). The CDR3 length is 16 residues. Deletions cut 2 bases from V and 0 bases from J, with 10 bases between. The CDR3 nucleotides read TGTGCCAGCAGTTTAGCCCCTTTCCCAACTAATGAAAAACTGTTTTTT. It encodes CASSLAPFPTNEKLFF.

The chain joins TRBV25-1 to TRBJ1-5; D uncertain. This CDR3 is 15 amino acids long. Per the germline V gene, CDR1 is MGHDK and CDR2 is SYGVNS. V dropped 2 bases and J dropped 0 bases, with 8 bases sitting between them. The CDR3 sequence is CASSENLYSNQPQHF. CDR3 DNA: TGTGCCAGCAGTGAAAATCTTTATAGCAATCAGCCCCAGCATTTT.

This chain links TRBV12-5 with TRBJ2-7; 11 nucleotides line up with TRBD1. The CDR3 length is 15 residues. Per germline, CDR1 LGHNT and CDR2 FRNRAP. V shed 1 base and J 5 bases; nucleotides not matched to a gene: 4. As DNA, the CDR3 is TGTGCTAGTGGTTTGGGGGACAGGGGGTCTCACGAGCAGTACTTC. This sequence encodes CASGLGDRGSHEQYF.

The chain has TRBV15 and TRBJ2-7; 12 bases agree with TRBD1. CDR3 size: 13 residues. V trimming: 5 bases; J trimming: 6 bases; junction bases outside the gene matches: 2. Germline V gene lookup returns CDR1 LNHNV and CDR2 YYDKDF (reference sequence). The CDR3 coding sequence is TGTGCCACCAGCTGGGACAGGGGGCTCGAGCAGTACTTC. Amino acids: CATSWDRGLEQYF. The full variable domain, completed using reference TRBV15 and TRBJ2-7, is DAMVIQNPRYQVTQFGKPVTLSCSQTLNHNVMYWYQQKSSQAPKLLFHYYDKDFNNEADTPDNFQSRRPNTSFCFLDIRSPGLGDTAMYLCATSWDRGLEQYFGPGTRLTVT.

The gene calls are TRBV9 and TRBJ2-2; D is perhaps TRBD1 (5 bases). CDR1 is SGDLS, CDR2 YYNGEE, per germline. CDR3 size: 14 residues. V was cut by 1 base and J by 3 bases, with 7 bases left in between. The CDR3 sequence: CASSVLQDTGELFF. CDR3 DNA sequence: TGTGCCAGCAGCGTATTACAGGACACCGGGGAGCTGTTTTTT.

This clone occurred many times. This chain links TRBV5-4 with TRBJ2-1; TRBD1 matches at 9 bases. Losses at the gene ends were 3 bases for V and 1 base for J; bases not matched to a gene: 5. This CDR3 has 16 amino acids. Germline CDR1 reads SGHNT; CDR2 reads YYREEE (reference sequence). CDR3 sequence reads: CASSSPGQGSYNEQFF. The DNA of the CDR3 is TGTGCCAGCAGCTCCCCGGGACAGGGTTCCTACAATGAGCAGTTCTTC.

This chain links TRBV11-3 with TRBJ2-2; no reliable D call. This CDR3 region has 16 residues. Germline values: CDR1 SGHNT, CDR2 YENEEA. Trimming cost V 0 bases and J 3 bases, with 11 bases left between them. CDR3 DNA sequence: TGTGCCAGCAGCTTAGATCTTGGCAGCTACACCGGGGAGCTGTTTTTT. Protein sequence: CASSLDLGSYTGELFF. The entire variable domain, with the rest obtained from reference TRBV11-3 and TRBJ2-2, is as follows: EAGVVQSPRYKIIEKKQPVAFWCNPISGHNTLYWYLQNLGQGPELLIRYENEEAVDDSQLPKDRFSAERLKGVDSTLKIQPAELGDSAVYLCASSLDLGSYTGELFFGEGSRLTVL.

The genes are TRBV5-1 and TRBJ2-1; no definite D call. With 0 bases removed from V and 8 bases from J, the gap between germline ends came to 9 bases. Per the germline V gene, CDR1 is SGHRS and CDR2 is YFSETQ. The CDR3 has 13 amino acids. The CDR3 nucleotides read TGCGCCAGCAGCTTGGTTGGGGTCGATGAGCAGTTCTTC. Its translation: CASSLVGVDEQFF. Filled out from reference TRBV5-1 and TRBJ2-1, the complete variable domain reads KAGVTQTPRYLIKTRGQQVTLSCSPISGHRSVSWYQQTPGQGLQFLFEYFSETQRNKGNFPGRFSGRQFSNSRSEMNVSTLELGDSALYLCASSLVGVDEQFFGPGTRLTVL.

This sequence joins TRBV29-1 and TRBJ2-3; D ambiguous. Deletions cut 4 bases from V and 13 bases from J, with 18 bases between. This CDR3 region has 12 residues. Germline V gene data show CDR1 as SQVTM and CDR2 as ANQGSEA. CDR3 loop: CSVVDQPGREYF. The CDR3 DNA is TGCAGCGTTGTAGACCAGCCGGGTAGGGAGTATTTT.

A remark on this clone: Since a much larger clone is just one base distant, this may be a read error. The V call is TRBV7-2, the J call TRBJ2-3; tentative D call: TRBD1 (5 bases). Germline CDR1 and CDR2: SGHTA and FQGNSA. The CDR3 has 14 amino acids. The CDR3 DNA sequence: TGTGTCAGCAGGTGGGGCGGAAGCACAGATACGCAGTATTTT. Amino acids: CVSRWGGSTDTQYF.

V gene TRBV14 combines with J gene TRBJ1-1, with a possible D match to TRBD1 (5 bases). Per the germline V gene, CDR1 is SGHDN and CDR2 is FVKESK. V dropped 1 base and J dropped 4 bases, with 10 bases sitting between them. The CDR3 extends over 14 amino acids. The CDR3 sequence is CASSQVGGSTEAFF. DNA of the CDR3: TGTGCCAGCAGCCAAGTGGGGGGGTCCACTGAAGCTTTCTTT.

This clone was picked up a small number of times. This chain joins TRBV28 and TRBJ2-7, with TRBD2 matching over 14 bases. CDR3 length: 16 amino acids. With V trimmed by 6 bases and J by 6 bases, 10 bases remained unmatched. Germline V gives CDR1 MDHEN, CDR2 SYDVKM. DNA of the CDR3: TGTGCCAGCAGCCCGGGACTAGCGGGAGAATTAAGCGAGCAGTACTTC. Translating gives CASSPGLAGELSEQYF.

V usage is TRBV5-6 and J usage is TRBJ2-6; TRBD1 or TRBD2 may be the D gene (7 bases each). Trimming shortened V by 3 bases and J by 0 bases, and 19 bases separated the two germline ends. Germline CDR1 and CDR2: SGHDT and YYEEEE. The CDR3 is made up of 19 amino acids. Here the CDR3 reads CASSWGGQYSSSGANVLTF. The CDR3 bases are TGTGCCAGCAGCTGGGGGGGACAGTACTCCAGCTCTGGGGCCAACGTCCTGACTTTC.